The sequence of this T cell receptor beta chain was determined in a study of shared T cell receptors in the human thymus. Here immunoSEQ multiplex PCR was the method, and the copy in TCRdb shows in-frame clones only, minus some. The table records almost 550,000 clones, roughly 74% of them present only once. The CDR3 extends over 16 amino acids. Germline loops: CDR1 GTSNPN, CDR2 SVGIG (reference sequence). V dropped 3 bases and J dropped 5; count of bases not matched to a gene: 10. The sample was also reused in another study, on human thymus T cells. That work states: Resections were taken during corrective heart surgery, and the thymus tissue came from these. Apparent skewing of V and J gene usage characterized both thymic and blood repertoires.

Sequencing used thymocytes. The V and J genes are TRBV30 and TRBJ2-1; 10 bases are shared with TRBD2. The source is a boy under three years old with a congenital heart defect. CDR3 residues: CAWSPPRTSGDNEQFF. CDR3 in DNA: TGTGCCTGGAGCCCCCCGAGGACTAGCGGAGACAATGAGCAGTTCTTC.